This T cell receptor (beta chain) came from a study of T-cell reconstitution after alpha-beta-depleted transplantation in children (dated by TCRdb to about 2016). General notes on the study: T-cell immune reconstitution after TCRalphabeta/CD19-depleted allogeneic hematopoietic cell transplantation in children was quantitatively tracked in the study by means of TCR repertoire profiling.

Reading from cysteine to phenylalanine, the CDR3 counts 15 amino acids. The retained sequence is limited to the CDR3, 45 bases, with the frame set at the first base. V sheds 3 bases and J sheds 3 bases, leaving 18 bases between their ends. CDR1 and CDR2 are drawn from the germline V gene (reference sequence): DFQATT, SNEGSKA. Per the publication, the treatment or condition label means: allogeneic hematopoietic cell transplantation with graft depleted of TCRalphabeta T cells and CD19 B cells. The children who served as transplant recipients had been given grafts of TCRalphabeta/CD19-depleted allogeneic hematopoietic cells. This clonotype was detected many times. The antigen it binds to is not known. There are no base qualities to consult, and no much larger clone falls within one base. The research as a whole found: Over the following months the frequencies of hyperexpanded clones went down, and after one year T-cell counts and TCRbeta diversity were mostly credited to newly produced T cells. The high TCRbeta diversity at day 60 in some patients was ascribed to recipient T cells and intrathymic progenitors that had survived conditioning. The apparently early alphabetaT-cell count recovery about two months after transplant was reportedly dependent on only several hundred rapidly expanded clones derived from non-depleted graft cells.

The method was PCR. This sample was sequenced with an Illumina HiSeq 2500. Molecular barcoding was employed in the preparation of TCR libraries, with unique molecular identifiers being used to normalize TCRbeta repertoire quantification. TCRdb handled the public reads itself, with Q25 trimming in fastp and clone calling in MiXCR, and kept productive beta chains. Each record represents a unique CDR3 protein, reported with the most common genes and DNA among its rows. For this sample the table gives a few hundred thousand distinct CDR3 sequences, of which approximately 11% were detected only once. The ten largest clones represent 28% of the sample.

The sequenced sample was PBMCs, obtained before TCRalphabeta/CD19-depleted stem cell transplant. This receptor chain uses TRBV20-1 and TRBJ2-7; the D gene is possibly TRBD2, with 7 bases matching. The source is a child less than two years old with acute myeloid leukemia, due to receive a stem cell transplant. Here the CDR3 is given as CSASTPRGRVYEQYF. The DNA sequence is given as TGCAGTGCTAGTACCCCTAGGGGGAGGGTCTACGAGCAGTACTTC.